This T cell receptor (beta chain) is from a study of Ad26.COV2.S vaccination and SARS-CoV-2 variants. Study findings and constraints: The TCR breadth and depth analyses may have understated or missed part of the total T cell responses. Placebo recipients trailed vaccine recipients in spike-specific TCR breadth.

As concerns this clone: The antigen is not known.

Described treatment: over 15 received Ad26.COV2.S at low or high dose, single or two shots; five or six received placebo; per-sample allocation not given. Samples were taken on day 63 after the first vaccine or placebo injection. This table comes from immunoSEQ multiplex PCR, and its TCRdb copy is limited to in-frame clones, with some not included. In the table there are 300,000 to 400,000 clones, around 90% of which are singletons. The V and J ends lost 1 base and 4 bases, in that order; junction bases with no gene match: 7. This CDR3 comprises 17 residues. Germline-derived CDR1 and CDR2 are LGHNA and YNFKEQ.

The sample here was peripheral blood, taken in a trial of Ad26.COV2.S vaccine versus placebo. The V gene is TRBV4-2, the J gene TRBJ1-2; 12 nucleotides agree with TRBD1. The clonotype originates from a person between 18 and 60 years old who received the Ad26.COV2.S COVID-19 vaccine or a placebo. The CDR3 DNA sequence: TGTGCCAGCAGCCAAGGGGACAGGGGGCTGCAACTCTATGGCTACACCTTC. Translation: CASSQGDRGLQLYGYTF.